The rows below give T cell receptor beta chains drawn from one sample of a study of T cell changes during pregnancy in multiple sclerosis. The repertoire was sequenced with immunoSEQ multiplex PCR; TCRdb's copy has only in-frame clones and lacks some. Of tens of thousands of clones in the sample, around 93% were seen once. The sample in question was CD4+ T cells from peripheral blood mononuclear cells, obtained after pregnancy. Receptor source: a female donor with multiple sclerosis, enrolled in a pregnancy study. Both conserved end residues are part of each CDR3. For some rows the clone size is stated as once, few or many, or as a class when expanded; others skip it.

clone_size	v_call	j_call	cdr3_aa
NA	TRBV19	TRBJ2-3	CASSRAATSTDTQYF
NA	TRBV19	TRBJ1-2	CASRVTGGLSYGYTF
NA	TRBV4-1	TRBJ1-5	CASSQEERLGNQPQHF
NA	TRBV2	TRBJ1-6	CASKSRALNSPLHF
once	TRBV29-1	TRBJ2-2	CSVAPTGGFPTGELFF
NA	TRBV7-3	TRBJ1-2	CASSESGQGLYGYTF
NA	TRBV29-1	TRBJ2-1	CSVLTRRDVGNEQFF
NA	TRBV19	TRBJ2-1	CASSIDSAGTSYNEQFF
NA	TRBV27	TRBJ1-5	CASTGIRGQPQHF
NA	TRBV10-3	TRBJ1-5	CAINEGGSNQPQHF
NA	TRBV5-8	TRBJ2-3	CASSSRWTGGFTTDTQYF
NA	TRBV2	TRBJ2-7	CASGPQGYEQYF
NA	TRBV25-1	TRBJ1-4	CASREIPEKLFF
NA	TRBV10-3	TRBJ1-1	CAISARGGTEAFF
NA	TRBV5-5	TRBJ2-2	CASRLAGATNTGELFF
NA	TRBV2	TRBJ2-4	CASSERLAGAGIQYF
NA	TRBV6-5	TRBJ1-2	CASSPDRGRKGYTF
NA	TRBV11-3	TRBJ2-3	CASSLGRGPSTDTQYF
NA	TRBV4-3	TRBJ1-1	CASSQGYRGATEAFF
NA	TRBV7-2	TRBJ1-1	CASSFPGRNTEAFF
NA	TRBV2	TRBJ1-5	CASSDRRNQPQHF
NA	TRBV10-3	TRBJ2-7	CAIGGTGSSYEQYF
NA	TRBV9	TRBJ2-6	CASSVAGGLSSGANVLTF
NA	TRBV7-6	TRBJ2-5	CASSHTRRFAGGPETQYF
NA	TRBV9	TRBJ1-1	CASRRTGGTEAFF
NA	TRBV6-6	TRBJ1-6	CASSRDMLYNSPLHF
NA	TRBV6-5	TRBJ1-2	CASSYSGGAMGYTF
NA	TRBV9	TRBJ1-2	CASSAPGTANRYGYTF
NA	TRBV5-1	TRBJ2-7	CASSGAGAQPYEQYF
NA	TRBV7-3	TRBJ2-2	CASSLMGGLRAGELFF
NA	TRBV19	TRBJ1-3	CASSLTDKSSGNTIYF
few	TRBV2	TRBJ1-2	CASRPDRVNYGYTF
NA	TRBV19	TRBJ1-6	CATGTGRGVPLHF
NA	TRBV7-2	TRBJ2-7	CASSPSGGSPFYEQYF
NA	TRBV5-6	TRBJ1-1	CASSLFPLNTEAFF
NA	TRBV7-9	TRBJ1-2	CASSLVWTGRGGYTF
NA	TRBV18	TRBJ1-1	CASSPGGRMNTEAFF
once	TRBV23-1	TRBJ1-6	CASSQPAAGQDNSPLHF
NA	TRBV9	TRBJ1-1	CASSVGGLLNTEAFF
NA	TRBV19	TRBJ1-2	CAVRDEDRDNYGYTF
NA	TRBV5-1	TRBJ1-3	CASSYSGGSGNTIYF
NA	TRBV25-1	TRBJ2-1	CASSEPVLEQGQILEQFF
once	TRBV4-2	TRBJ2-5	CASSQVYRDQETQYF
NA	TRBV5-6	TRBJ2-7	CASSLGGVKGLEYEQYF
NA	TRBV5-1	TRBJ2-5	CASSLNGGAGQTQYF
NA	TRBV7-2	TRBJ1-2	CASRPDSNYGYTF
once	TRBV7-9	TRBJ1-1	CASSLRGKDTEAFF
NA	TRBV5-1	TRBJ1-1	CASSTGQVVGTEAFF
NA	TRBV18	TRBJ1-4	CASSPVQGADEKLFF
NA	TRBV5-6	TRBJ2-3	CASSYYSGGTDTQYF
NA	TRBV7-2	TRBJ1-2	CASSNLQGANGYTF
NA	TRBV6-1	TRBJ2-1	CASSAFSRGGFGEQFF
NA	TRBV6-1	TRBJ1-2	CASLGDRVFGYTF
NA	TRBV2	TRBJ1-4	CASSGGQGATNEKLFF
NA	TRBV27	TRBJ2-7	CASRRLGGALYEQYF
NA	TRBV25-1	TRBJ2-2	CATGLAGGPGELFF